The 18 T cell receptor beta chains given below trace back to one sample, sequenced in a study of control samples from healthy donors and cancer patients. Measured with immunoSEQ multiplex PCR; TCRdb has only the in-frame clones, and not every one. Among around 120,000 clones listed, under 95% were seen once. Sequencing used PBMCs. All receptors come from a man in his forties or fifties with head and neck cancer.

J is TRBJ1-2 and V is TRBV6-5; D is ambiguous. Germline V CDR1 and CDR2: MNHEY, SVGAGI. The V end lost 5 bases, the J end lost 7 bases, and 14 bases lay between the germline ends. The CDR3 covers 13 residues. The CDR3 DNA reads TGTGCCAGCAGTCCCCTCGGAGTAGGTGGCTACACCTTC. Protein: CASSPLGVGGYTF.

V is TRBV7-2 and J is TRBJ2-5; possible D gene TRBD2, 6 bases. The CDR3 is 14 residues long. Germline values: CDR1 SGHTA, CDR2 FQGNSA. V was cut by 1 base and J by 5 bases, with 11 bases left in between. CDR3 in amino acids: CASSLVPGGETQYF. The CDR3 bases are TGTGCCAGCAGCTTAGTACCTGGGGGGGAGACCCAGTACTTC.

V usage is TRBV24-1 and J usage is TRBJ2-7; TRBD2 is a possible D gene (6 bases). V lost 4 bases and J 5 bases, leaving 14 bases between the germline ends. The CDR3 spans 14 residues. Per the germline V gene, CDR1 is KGHDR and CDR2 is SFDVKD. CDR3 sequence (DNA): TGTGCCACCAGTGACCCAGGGAGGATTGACGAGCAGTACTTC. Protein: CATSDPGRIDEQYF.

The chain carries TRBV5-6 and TRBJ2-2, with 7 bases identical to TRBD1. After removal of 0 bases from V and 1 base from J, the junction contained 0 bases not matched to a gene. Per germline, CDR1 SGHDT and CDR2 YYEEEE. This CDR3 is built from 15 residues. CDR3 residues: CASSLGDRNTGELFF. In nucleotides, the CDR3 is TGTGCCAGCAGCTTGGGGGACAGGAACACCGGGGAGCTGTTTTTT.

The gene calls are TRBV4-3 and TRBJ2-1, with 12 positions matching TRBD2. This CDR3 comprises 15 residues. Germline trimming cut 1 base from V and 9 bases from J; bases unmatched to any gene: 4. Germline V gene lookup returns CDR1 LGHNA and CDR2 YSLEER. Written as DNA, the CDR3 is TGCGCCAGCAGCCAAGTGGCTAGCGGGGGGGTTGAGCAGTTCTTC. Protein: CASSQVASGGVEQFF.

The DNA for the CDR3 is TGTGCCAGCACTACCATCGGGGATCGGCCTGAAGCTTTCTTT. Its protein is CASTTIGDRPEAFF. The rearrangement links TRBV6-5 to TRBJ1-1; D is unresolved. There are 14 residues in the CDR3. Trimming shortened V by 7 bases and J by 6 bases, and 18 bases separated the two germline ends. Germline assignment: CDR1 MNHEY and CDR2 SVGAGI.

The chain uses TRBV5-1 and TRBJ1-2; D ambiguous. Germline V gene data show CDR1 as SGHRS and CDR2 as YFSETQ. V was pared by 4 bases and J by 7 bases, with 14 bases between. This CDR3 comprises 13 residues. The CDR3 DNA reads as TGCGCCAGCAGCCCCGAGACCGAGACTGGCTACACCTTC. This translates into CASSPETETGYTF. The full variable domain, with the rest looked up from reference TRBV5-1 and TRBJ1-2, is KAGVTQTPRYLIKTRGQQVTLSCSPISGHRSVSWYQQTPGQGLQFLFEYFSETQRNKGNFPGRFSGRQFSNSRSEMNVSTLELGDSALYLCASSPETETGYTFGSGTRLTVV.

V gene TRBV30 combines with J gene TRBJ1-2; TRBD1 is a possible D gene (5 bases). CDR1 and CDR2 from the germline V gene are GTSNPN and SVGIG (reference sequence). V was cut by 4 bases and J by 8 bases, with 17 bases left in between. The CDR3 loop spans 13 amino acids. The CDR3: CAWTEPGGGGYTF. The DNA of the CDR3 is TGTGCCTGGACCGAGCCGGGGGGTGGCGGCTACACCTTC.

This chain joins TRBV24-1 and TRBJ2-7, with D unresolved. Germline V gene sequence: CDR1 KGHDR, CDR2 SFDVKD. The length of the CDR3 is 16 residues. Trimming pared 2 bases from V and 0 bases from J, leaving 13 bases between. The CDR3 bases are TGTGCCACCAGTGATTCCGGACGTAAGAGCTCCTACGAGCAGTACTTC. It translates to CATSDSGRKSSYEQYF.

The chain joins TRBV28 to TRBJ2-3; no firm D call. The CDR3 has 15 residues. Trimming took off 2 bases at V and 1 base at J, with 10 bases between the two ends. Germline V gene data show CDR1 as MDHEN and CDR2 as SYDVKM. CDR3 nucleotides: TGTGCCAGCAGTTTAGTCCGTCGGGGCACAGATACGCAGTATTTT. Its translation: CASSLVRRGTDTQYF.

The CDR3 DNA sequence: TGTGCCAGCAGTTTTGCTGGGGGAGAGACCCAGTACTTC. This sequence encodes CASSFAGGETQYF. The rearrangement uses TRBV12-3 or TRBV12-4 and TRBJ2-5; D might be TRBD1 or TRBD2, each matching 5 bases. This CDR3 is built from 13 residues. V lost 3 bases, J lost 4 bases, and 9 bases lay in between.

The chain joins TRBV9 to TRBJ2-1, with D possibly being TRBD2 (6 bases). The germline V gene has CDR1 SGDLS and CDR2 YYNGEE. This CDR3 region has 13 residues. Trimming took 4 bases from V and 10 from J, leaving 15 bases between them. The CDR3 DNA follows: TGTGCCAGCAGCTTTCACCCCGGACTAGAGCAGTTCTTC. Its protein is CASSFHPGLEQFF.

This clone was detected only once. The V gene is TRBV4-3, the J gene TRBJ1-6; D not certain. The germline CDR1 and CDR2 sequences are LGHNA and YSLEER. CDR3 length: 13 amino acids. Trimming took off 3 bases at V and 6 bases at J, with 6 bases between the two ends. The CDR3 region is CASSHGVNSPLHF. DNA of the CDR3: TGCGCCAGCAGCCACGGGGTTAATTCACCCCTCCACTTT.

The V gene is TRBV7-2, the J gene TRBJ2-2; perhaps D is TRBD1 or TRBD2 (6 bases each). This CDR3 contains 17 residues. The ends were cut back, 1 base at V and 2 bases at J, with 14 bases in the middle. Germline CDR1 reads SGHTA; CDR2 reads FQGNSA. CDR3 region: CASSLDLGGHNTGELFF. The CDR3 DNA reads as TGTGCCAGCAGCTTAGATCTGGGGGGACATAACACCGGGGAGCTGTTTTTT.

The rearrangement uses TRBV7-2 and TRBJ2-7, with D possibly being TRBD1 or TRBD2 (8 bases each). Germline V CDR1 and CDR2: SGHTA, FQGNSA. The CDR3 extends over 14 amino acids. The V gene lost 0 bases and the J gene lost 13 bases, with 19 bases spanning the gap. CDR3 sequence reads: CASSLASGTGACYF. Written as DNA, the CDR3 is TGTGCCAGCAGCTTAGCTAGCGGGACAGGAGCCTGTTACTTC. The full variable domain, with the rest looked up from reference TRBV7-2 and TRBJ2-7, is GAGVSQSPSNKVTEKGKDVELRCDPISGHTALYWYRQSLGQGLEFLIYFQGNSAPDKSGLPSDRFSAERTGGSVSTLTIQRTQQEDSAVYLCASSLASGTGACYFGPGTRLTVT.

DNA of the CDR3: TGTGCCAGCAGTGAAAGAGGGAGGGTAGAGACCCAGTACTTC. It specifies CASSERGRVETQYF. The rearrangement joins TRBV6-1 to TRBJ2-5; 7 bases are a match to TRBD2. The CDR3 extends over 14 amino acids. V was clipped by 2 bases and J by 4 bases; unmatched bases: 4. The V gene's germline CDR1 is MNHNS and CDR2 SASEGT.

The chain uses TRBV7-2 and TRBJ2-7; 7 bases agree with TRBD1. The trim removed 0 bases at V and 4 bases at J, leaving 3 bases unmatched. This CDR3 region has 14 residues. The germline CDR1 and CDR2 sequences are SGHTA and FQGNSA. The CDR3 reads CASSLAGRGYEQYF. For the CDR3, the DNA is TGTGCCAGCAGCTTAGCGGGCAGGGGGTACGAGCAGTACTTC.

This chain connects TRBV6-5 to TRBJ2-7; D remains ambiguous. V was pared by 3 bases and J by 0 bases, with 9 bases between. CDR1 is MNHEY, CDR2 SVGAGI, per germline. The CDR3 has 14 amino acids. The chain's CDR3 is CASSYDGVSYEQYF. CDR3 in DNA: TGTGCCAGCAGTTATGACGGTGTCTCCTACGAGCAGTACTTC.